This T cell receptor (beta chain) was recovered during a study of blood T cell repertoires in COVID-19. In the study overall: COVID-19 samples, acute and convalescent, were from the United States, Italy and Spain.

The protocol was immunoSEQ multiplex PCR, while the TCRdb copy is restricted to in-frame clones and leaves out a portion. This repertoire shows fewer than 400,000 clones, 70% to 90% found once; its top ten account for under 3%. V lost 1 base to trimming and J lost 7 bases, with 20 bases between them. There are 17 residues in the CDR3. Germline loops: CDR1 SGHTA, CDR2 FQGNSA. This receptor was taken from a human donor in a cohort sampled during active COVID-19. Sequenced material: peripheral blood. V is TRBV7-2 and J is TRBJ2-1; D is possibly TRBD2 (6 bases). DNA for the CDR3: TGTGCCAGCAGCTTAGGTGCTAGCGTATTCCCTTTAAATGAGCAGTTCTTC. Translated: CASSLGASVFPLNEQFF.